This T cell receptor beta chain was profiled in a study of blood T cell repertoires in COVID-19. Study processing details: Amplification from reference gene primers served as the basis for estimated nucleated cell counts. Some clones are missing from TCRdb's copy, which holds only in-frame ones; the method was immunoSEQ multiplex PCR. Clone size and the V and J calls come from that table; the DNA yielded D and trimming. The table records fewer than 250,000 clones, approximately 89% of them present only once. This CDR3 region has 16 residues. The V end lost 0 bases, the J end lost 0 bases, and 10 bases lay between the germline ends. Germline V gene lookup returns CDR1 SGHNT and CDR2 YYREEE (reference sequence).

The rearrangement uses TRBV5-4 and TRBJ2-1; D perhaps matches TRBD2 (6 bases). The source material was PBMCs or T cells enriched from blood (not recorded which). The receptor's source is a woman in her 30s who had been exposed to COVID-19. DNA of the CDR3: TGTGCCAGCAGCTTGGCCCGCGGGAACTCCTACAATGAGCAGTTCTTC. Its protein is CASSLARGNSYNEQFF.